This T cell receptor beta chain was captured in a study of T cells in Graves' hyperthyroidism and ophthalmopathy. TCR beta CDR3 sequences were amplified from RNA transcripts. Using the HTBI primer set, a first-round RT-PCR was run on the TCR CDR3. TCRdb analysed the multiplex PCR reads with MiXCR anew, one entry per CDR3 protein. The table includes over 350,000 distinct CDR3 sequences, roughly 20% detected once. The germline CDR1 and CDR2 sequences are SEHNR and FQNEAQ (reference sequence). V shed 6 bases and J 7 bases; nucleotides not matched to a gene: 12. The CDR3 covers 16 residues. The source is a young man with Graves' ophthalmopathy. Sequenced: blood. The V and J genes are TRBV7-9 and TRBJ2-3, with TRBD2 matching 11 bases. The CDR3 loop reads CASSRDSSGGPYTQYF. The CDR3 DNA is TGTGCCAGCAGTCGGGACTCTAGCGGGGGGCCGTATACGCAGTATTTT.